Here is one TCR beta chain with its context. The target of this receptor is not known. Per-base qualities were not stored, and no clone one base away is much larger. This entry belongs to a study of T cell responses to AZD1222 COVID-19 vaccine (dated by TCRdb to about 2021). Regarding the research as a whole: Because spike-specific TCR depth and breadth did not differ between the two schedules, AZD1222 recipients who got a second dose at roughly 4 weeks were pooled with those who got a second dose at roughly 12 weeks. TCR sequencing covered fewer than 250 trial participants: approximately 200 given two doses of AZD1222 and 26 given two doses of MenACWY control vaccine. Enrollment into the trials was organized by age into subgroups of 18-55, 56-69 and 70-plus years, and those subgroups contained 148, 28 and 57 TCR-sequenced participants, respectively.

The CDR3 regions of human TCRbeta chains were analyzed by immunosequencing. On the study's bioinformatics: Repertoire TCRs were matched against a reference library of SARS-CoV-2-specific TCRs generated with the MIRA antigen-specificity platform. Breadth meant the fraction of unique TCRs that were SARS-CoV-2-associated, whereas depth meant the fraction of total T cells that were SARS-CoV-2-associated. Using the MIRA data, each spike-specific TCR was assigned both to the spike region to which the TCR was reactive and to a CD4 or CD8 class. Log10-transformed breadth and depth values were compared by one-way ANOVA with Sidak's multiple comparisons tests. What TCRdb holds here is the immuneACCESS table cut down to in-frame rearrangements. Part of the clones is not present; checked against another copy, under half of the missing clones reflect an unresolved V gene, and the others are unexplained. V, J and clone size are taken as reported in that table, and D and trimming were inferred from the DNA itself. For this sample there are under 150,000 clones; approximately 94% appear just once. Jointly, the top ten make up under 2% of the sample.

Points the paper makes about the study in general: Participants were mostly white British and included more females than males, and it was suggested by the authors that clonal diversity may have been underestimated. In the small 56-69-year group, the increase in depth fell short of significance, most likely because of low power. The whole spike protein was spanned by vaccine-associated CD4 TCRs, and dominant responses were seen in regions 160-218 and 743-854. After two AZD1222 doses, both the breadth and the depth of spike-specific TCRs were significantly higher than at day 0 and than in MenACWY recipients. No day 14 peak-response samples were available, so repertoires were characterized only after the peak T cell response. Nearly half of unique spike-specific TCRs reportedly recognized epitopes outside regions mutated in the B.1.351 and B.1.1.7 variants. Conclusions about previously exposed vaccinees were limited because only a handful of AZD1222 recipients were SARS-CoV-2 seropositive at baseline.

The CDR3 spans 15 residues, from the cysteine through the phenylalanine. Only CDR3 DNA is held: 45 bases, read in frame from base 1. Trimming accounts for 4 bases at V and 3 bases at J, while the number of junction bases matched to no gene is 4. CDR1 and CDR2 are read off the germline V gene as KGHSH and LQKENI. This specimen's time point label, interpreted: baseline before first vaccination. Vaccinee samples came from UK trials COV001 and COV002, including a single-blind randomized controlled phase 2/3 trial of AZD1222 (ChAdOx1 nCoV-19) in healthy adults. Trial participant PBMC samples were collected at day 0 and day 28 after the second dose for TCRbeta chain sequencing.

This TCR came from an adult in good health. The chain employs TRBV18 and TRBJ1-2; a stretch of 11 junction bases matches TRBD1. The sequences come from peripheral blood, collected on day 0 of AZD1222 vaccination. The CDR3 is CASSLGQGADYGYTF. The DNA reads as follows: TGTGCCAGCTCACTTGGACAGGGGGCCGACTATGGCTACACCTTC.